The next 9 T cell receptor beta chains were all read from a single sample in a study of cytomegalovirus exposure and HLA in healthy donors. 13 Jbeta primers and 60 Vbeta primers were used for the PCR. Assay: immunoSEQ multiplex PCR; the TCRdb copy retains only in-frame clones and omits some. The table shows roughly 140,000 clones, with about 80% occurring only once. Specimen: PBMCs. These receptors were taken from a man aged 35 to 55 in good health and CMV-seronegative.

The CDR3: CATSRGQENSPLHF. CDR3 sequence (DNA): TGTGCCACGTCACGGGGACAGGAGAATTCACCCCTCCACTTT. The V call is TRBV5-5, the J call TRBJ1-6, with 8 bases lining up with TRBD1. V shed 9 bases, J shed 7 bases, and the junction held 9 bases outside the gene matches. This CDR3 is 14 amino acids long. Germline loops: CDR1 SGHKS, CDR2 YYEKEE (reference sequence).

The chain employs TRBV7-2 and TRBJ2-7; 14 bases are a match to TRBD2. The CDR3 contains 15 residues. Trimming at V came to 5 bases and at J to 2 bases, leaving 2 bases not matched to a gene. Germline CDR1 is SGHTA and CDR2 is FQGNSA. CDR3 sequence: CASSQTSGGAYEQYF. CDR3 sequence (DNA): TGTGCCAGCAGCCAGACTAGCGGGGGGGCCTACGAGCAGTACTTC.

This clone was counted between two and nine times. The rearrangement uses TRBV30 and TRBJ1-5; D is perhaps TRBD1 (5 bases). CDR1 and CDR2 from the germline V gene are GTSNPN and SVGIG (reference sequence). The V end lost 3 bases, the J end lost 1 base, and 7 bases lay between the germline ends. The CDR3 is 13 amino acids. This CDR3 reads CAWRQESNQPQHF. CDR3 sequence (DNA): TGTGCCTGGAGACAGGAGAGCAATCAGCCCCAGCATTTT.

The chain has TRBV19 and TRBJ2-6; 7 bases are shared with TRBD1. The germline gives CDR1 LNHDA, CDR2 SQIVND (reference sequence). This CDR3 has 18 amino acids. The V segment lost 5 bases and the J segment 1 base; nucleotides outside the gene matches: 11. For the CDR3, the DNA is TGTGCCAGTAGTGCAGGTGCGACAGGGCGATCTGGGGCCAACGTCCTGACTTTC. Translation gives CASSAGATGRSGANVLTF.

CDR3 sequence reads: CASEQGAYSNTEAFF. CDR3 coding DNA: TGTGCCAGTGAGCAGGGGGCCTACTCTAACACTGAAGCTTTCTTT. The chain has TRBV19 and TRBJ1-1, with 8 bases fitting TRBD1. Germline CDR1 and CDR2: LNHDA and SQIVND (reference sequence). Germline trimming cut 8 bases from V and 2 bases from J; bases unmatched to any gene: 10. CDR3 size: 15 residues.

This sequence joins TRBV25-1 and TRBJ2-5; D may be TRBD2 (7 bases). V was trimmed by 6 bases and J by 5 bases, leaving 13 bases between them. The germline gives CDR1 MGHDK, CDR2 SYGVNS. The CDR3 is 13 amino acids. The CDR3 here is CASRKGGSETQYF. In nucleotides, the CDR3 is TGTGCCAGCAGGAAGGGGGGGAGCGAGACCCAGTACTTC.

This clone was observed once. The V and J genes are TRBV6-5 and TRBJ1-2, with TRBD1 matching over 9 bases. CDR1 and CDR2 from the germline V gene are MNHEY and SVGAGI. V was pared by 7 bases and J by 8 bases, with 11 bases of the junction left unmatched. The CDR3 sequence is 14 residues long. CDR3 in DNA: TGTGCCAGCACCTCGGGGGACAGGGTAGCAGGCTACACCTTC. It translates to CASTSGDRVAGYTF.

The sample holds one count of this clone. The chain couples TRBV5-4 to TRBJ2-1, with TRBD2 as a possible D gene (7 bases). The germline V gene has CDR1 SGHNT and CDR2 YYREEE (reference sequence). The CDR3 runs 12 residues. Trimming took 0 bases from V and 12 from J, leaving 10 bases between them. CDR3 in DNA: TGTGCCAGCAGCTTGGGAGGGGGGGGGCAGTTCTTC. It specifies CASSLGGGGQFF. Supplemented by reference TRBV5-4 and TRBJ2-1, the full variable domain reads ETGVTQSPTHLIKTRGQQVTLRCSSQSGHNTVSWYQQALGQGPQFIFQYYREEENGRGNFPPRFSGLQFPNYSSELNVNALELDDSALYLCASSLGGGGQFFGPGTRLTVL.

The rearrangement joins TRBV7-3 to TRBJ2-3; 9 bases match TRBD2. The germline V gene encodes CDR1 SGHTA and CDR2 FQGTGA. The V and J ends lost 4 bases and 0 bases, in that order; junction bases with no gene match: 8. This CDR3 is built from 17 residues. This CDR3 reads CASSSHLAGISTDTQYF. The CDR3 DNA reads as TGTGCCAGCAGCTCTCACCTAGCGGGGATTAGCACAGATACGCAGTATTTT.